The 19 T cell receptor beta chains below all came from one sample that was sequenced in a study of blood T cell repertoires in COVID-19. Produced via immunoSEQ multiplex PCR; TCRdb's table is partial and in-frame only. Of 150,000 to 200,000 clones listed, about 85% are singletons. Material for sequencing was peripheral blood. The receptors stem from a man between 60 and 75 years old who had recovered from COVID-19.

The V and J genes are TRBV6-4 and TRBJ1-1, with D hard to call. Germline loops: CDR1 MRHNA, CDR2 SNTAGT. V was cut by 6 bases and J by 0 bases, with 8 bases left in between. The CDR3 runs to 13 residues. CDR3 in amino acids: CASRKSLNTEAFF. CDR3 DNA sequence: TGTGCCAGCAGAAAGAGTCTGAACACTGAAGCTTTCTTT.

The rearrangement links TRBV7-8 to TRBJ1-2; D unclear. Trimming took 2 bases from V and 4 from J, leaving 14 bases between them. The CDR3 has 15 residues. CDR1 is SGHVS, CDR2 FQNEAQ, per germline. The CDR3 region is CASSLTSREIYGYTF. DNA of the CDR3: TGTGCCAGCAGCTTAACGTCCCGGGAGATCTATGGCTACACCTTC.

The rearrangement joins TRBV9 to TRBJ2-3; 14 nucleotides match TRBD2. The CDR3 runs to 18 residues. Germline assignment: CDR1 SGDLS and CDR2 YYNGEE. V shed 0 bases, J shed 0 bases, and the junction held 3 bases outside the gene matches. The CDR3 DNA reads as TGTGCCAGCAGCGTAGGGACTAGCGGGGGGCTTAGCACAGATACGCAGTATTTT. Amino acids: CASSVGTSGGLSTDTQYF.

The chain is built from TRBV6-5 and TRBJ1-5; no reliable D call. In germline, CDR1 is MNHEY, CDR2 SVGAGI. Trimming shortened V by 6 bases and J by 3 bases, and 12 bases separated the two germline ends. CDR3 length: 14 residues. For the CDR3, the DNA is TGTGCCAGCAGGGATGGAGGGCCCAATCAGCCCCAGCATTTT. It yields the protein CASRDGGPNQPQHF.

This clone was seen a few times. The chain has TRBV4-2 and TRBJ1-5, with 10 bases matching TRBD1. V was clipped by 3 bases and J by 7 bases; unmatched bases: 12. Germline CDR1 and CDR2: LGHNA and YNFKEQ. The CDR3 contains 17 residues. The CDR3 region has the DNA TGTGCCAGCAGCCAGGCGACAGGGGGCCGTATCGGCCAGCCCCAGCATTTT. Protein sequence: CASSQATGGRIGQPQHF.

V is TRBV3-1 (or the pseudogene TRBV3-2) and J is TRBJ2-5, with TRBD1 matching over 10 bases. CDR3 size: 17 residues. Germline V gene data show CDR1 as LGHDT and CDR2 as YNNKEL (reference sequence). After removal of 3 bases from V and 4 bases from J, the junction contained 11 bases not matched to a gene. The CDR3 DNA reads TGTGCCAGCAGCCAGGCCGACAGGGGGCTATCTTTAGAGACCCAGTACTTC. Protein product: CASSQADRGLSLETQYF.

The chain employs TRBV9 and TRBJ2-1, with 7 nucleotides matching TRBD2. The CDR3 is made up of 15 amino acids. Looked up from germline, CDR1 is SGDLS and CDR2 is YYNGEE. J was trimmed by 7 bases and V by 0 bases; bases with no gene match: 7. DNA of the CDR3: TGTGCCAGCAGCGTAGGAGGAGCGGGGAATAATGAGCAGTTCTTC. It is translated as CASSVGGAGNNEQFF.

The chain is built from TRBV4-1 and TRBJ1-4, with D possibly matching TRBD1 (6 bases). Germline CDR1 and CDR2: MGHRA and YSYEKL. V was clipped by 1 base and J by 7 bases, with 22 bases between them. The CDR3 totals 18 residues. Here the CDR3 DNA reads TGCGCCAGCAGCCAAGCCTCTTGGGGTTCCGGGACAATTGAAAAACTGTTTTTT. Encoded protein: CASSQASWGSGTIEKLFF.

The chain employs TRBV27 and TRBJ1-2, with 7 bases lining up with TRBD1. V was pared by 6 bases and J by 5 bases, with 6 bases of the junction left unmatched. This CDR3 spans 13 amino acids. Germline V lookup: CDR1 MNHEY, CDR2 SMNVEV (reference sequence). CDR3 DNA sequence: TGTGCCAGCAGCCCTGGGACAGTGTATGGCTACACCTTC. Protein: CASSPGTVYGYTF.

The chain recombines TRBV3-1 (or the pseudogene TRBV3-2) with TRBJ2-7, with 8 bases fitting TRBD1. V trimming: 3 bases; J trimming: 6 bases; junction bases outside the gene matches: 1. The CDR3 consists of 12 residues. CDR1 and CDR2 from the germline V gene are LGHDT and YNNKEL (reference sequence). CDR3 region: CASSQTGVEQYF. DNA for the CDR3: TGTGCCAGCAGCCAGACAGGGGTCGAGCAGTACTTC.

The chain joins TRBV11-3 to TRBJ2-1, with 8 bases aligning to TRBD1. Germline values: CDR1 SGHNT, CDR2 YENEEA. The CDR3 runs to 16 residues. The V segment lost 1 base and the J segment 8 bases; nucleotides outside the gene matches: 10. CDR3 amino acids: CASSLGLGQGQDEQFF. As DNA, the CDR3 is TGTGCCAGCAGCTTAGGGCTCGGACAGGGACAGGATGAGCAGTTCTTC.

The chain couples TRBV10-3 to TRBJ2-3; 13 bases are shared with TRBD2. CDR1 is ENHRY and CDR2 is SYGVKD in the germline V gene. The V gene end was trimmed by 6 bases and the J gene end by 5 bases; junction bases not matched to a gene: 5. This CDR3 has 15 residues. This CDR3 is CAISRLAGGGDTQYF. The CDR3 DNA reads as TGTGCCATCAGCCGACTAGCGGGGGGTGGAGATACGCAGTATTTT.

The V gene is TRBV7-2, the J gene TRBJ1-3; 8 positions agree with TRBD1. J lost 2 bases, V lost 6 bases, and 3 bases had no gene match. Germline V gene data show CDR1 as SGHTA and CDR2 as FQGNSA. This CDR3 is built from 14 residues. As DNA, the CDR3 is TGTGCCAGCAGTTCACAGGGGGCTGGAAACACCATATATTTT. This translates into CASSSQGAGNTIYF.

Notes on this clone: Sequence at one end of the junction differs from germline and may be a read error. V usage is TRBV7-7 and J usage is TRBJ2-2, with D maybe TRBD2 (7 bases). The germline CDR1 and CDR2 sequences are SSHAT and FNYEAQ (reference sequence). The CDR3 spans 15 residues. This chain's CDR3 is CASSLSGGWTGELFF. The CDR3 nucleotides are TGTGCTAGCAGCTTATCGGGGGGCTGGACCGGGGAGCTGTTTTTT.

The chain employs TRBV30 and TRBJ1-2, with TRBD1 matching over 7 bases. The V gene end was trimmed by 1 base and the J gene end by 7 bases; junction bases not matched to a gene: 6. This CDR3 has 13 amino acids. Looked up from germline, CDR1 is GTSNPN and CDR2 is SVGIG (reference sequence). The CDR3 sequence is CAWSGTGAGGYTF. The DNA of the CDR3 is TGTGCCTGGAGTGGCACAGGGGCAGGTGGCTACACCTTC.

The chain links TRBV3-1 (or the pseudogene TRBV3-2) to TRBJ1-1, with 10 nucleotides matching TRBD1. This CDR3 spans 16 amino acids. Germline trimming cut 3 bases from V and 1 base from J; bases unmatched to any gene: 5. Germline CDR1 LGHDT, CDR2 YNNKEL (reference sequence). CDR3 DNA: TGTGCCAGCAGCCACGGGACAGGGGTGGCGAACACTGAAGCTTTCTTT. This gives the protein CASSHGTGVANTEAFF.

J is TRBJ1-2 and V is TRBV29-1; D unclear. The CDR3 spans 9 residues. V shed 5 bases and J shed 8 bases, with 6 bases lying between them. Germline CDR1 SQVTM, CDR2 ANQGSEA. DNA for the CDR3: TGCAGCGTTTATGAGGGCTACACCTTC. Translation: CSVYEGYTF.

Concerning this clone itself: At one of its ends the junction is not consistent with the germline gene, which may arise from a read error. The CDR3 region is CAMSGGGSGANVLTF. Written as DNA, the CDR3 is TGTGCCATGAGTGGAGGGGGCTCTGGGGCCAACGTCCTGACTTTC. This chain joins TRBV10-3 and TRBJ2-6; either TRBD1 or TRBD2 may supply D (6 bases each). This CDR3 is 15 amino acids long. Germline V CDR1 and CDR2: ENHRY, SYGVKD.

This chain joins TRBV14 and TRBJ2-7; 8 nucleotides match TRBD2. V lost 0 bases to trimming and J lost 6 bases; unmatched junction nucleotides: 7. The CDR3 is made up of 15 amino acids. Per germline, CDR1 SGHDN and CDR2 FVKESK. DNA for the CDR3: TGTGCCAGCAGCCAAGACGGGACTAGGATAACCGAGCAGTACTTC. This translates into CASSQDGTRITEQYF.